This TCR beta chain was sequenced for a study of blood T cell repertoires in COVID-19. On the study more broadly: The samples span acute and convalescent COVID-19 from the United States, Italy and Spain. Nucleic acid was either cDNA or gDNA, and it came from T cells, B-cell-depleted T cells, or PBMCs.

Sequencing used immunoSEQ multiplex PCR; TCRdb keeps in-frame clones, though not all of them. The sample contains over 450,000 clones, 70% to 90% of which appear only once. Recruited during active infection, patients (from Seattle) were subsequently followed longitudinally. This CDR3 comprises 12 residues. CDR1 and CDR2 from the germline V gene are SGHRS and YFSETQ. V dropped 3 bases and J dropped 7 bases, with 5 bases sitting between them. The chain couples TRBV5-1 to TRBJ1-6; D gene uncertain. This receptor was identified in a woman aged 45 to 65 with COVID-19, enrolled during active disease. The specimen was peripheral blood. In DNA, the CDR3 is TGCGCCAGCAGCTATGAGAATTCACCCCTCCACTTT. Its protein is CASSYENSPLHF.